This T cell receptor beta chain was found in a study of neurological immune-mediated disorders. For this clonotype: Its antigen is currently unknown.

Study-wide results and limits: Patients with HTLV-1-associated myelopathy had the highest level of TCR clonal expansion, whereas patients with multiple sclerosis had the lowest level, falling beneath the level found in healthy controls. Across subjects, no CDR3 amino acid sequence appeared in expanded clones of more than one subject, a finding that suggested private repertoires in all groups.

The cDNA was synthesized by means of template-switch 5'RACE, which was carried out with 10-nucleotide random UMIs. TCRdb passed the 5' RACE reads through MiXCR, listing each CDR3 protein once. The table records fewer than 30,000 distinct CDR3 sequences, over 6.5% of them present only once. Volunteers at a blood bank in Maryland, USA, were the healthy controls. Deletions cut 4 bases from V and 3 bases from J, with 13 bases between. The CDR3 is made up of 14 amino acids. Germline assignment: CDR1 LGHNA and CDR2 YNFKEQ. The sequence was obtained from a woman between 40 and 50 years old in good health. V is TRBV4-2 and J is TRBJ2-7; perhaps TRBD1 as D (6 bases). Sequenced input: PBMCs. The CDR3 reads CASSPNGQNYEQYF. CDR3 coding DNA: TGTGCCAGCAGCCCCAACGGACAGAACTACGAGCAGTACTTC.